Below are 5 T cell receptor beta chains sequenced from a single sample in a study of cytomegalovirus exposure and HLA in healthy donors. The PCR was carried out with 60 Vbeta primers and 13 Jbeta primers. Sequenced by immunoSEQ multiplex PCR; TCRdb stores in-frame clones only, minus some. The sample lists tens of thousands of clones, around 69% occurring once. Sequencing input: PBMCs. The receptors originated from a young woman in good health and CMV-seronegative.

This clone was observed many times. CDR3: CSVLRGRSTDTQYF. The CDR3 DNA reads as TGCAGCGTTCTCCGCGGGAGGAGCACAGATACGCAGTATTTT. The chain employs TRBV29-1 and TRBJ2-3; 8 bases are shared with TRBD2. Germline assignment: CDR1 SQVTM and CDR2 ANQGSEA. J gave up 0 bases and V 5 bases, and 4 bases lay outside the gene matches. CDR3 length: 14 residues.

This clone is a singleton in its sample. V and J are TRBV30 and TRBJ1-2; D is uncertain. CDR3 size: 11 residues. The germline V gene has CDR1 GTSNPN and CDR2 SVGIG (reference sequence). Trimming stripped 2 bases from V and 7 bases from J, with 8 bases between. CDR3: CAWSTGIGYTF. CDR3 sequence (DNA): TGTGCCTGGAGTACCGGGATTGGCTACACCTTC.

For the CDR3, the DNA is TGTGCCAGCAGAGTCACTAGCGGGATGGTCTATGAGCAGTTCTTC. The encoded protein is CASRVTSGMVYEQFF. This chain joins TRBV2 and TRBJ2-1, with 10 bases lining up with TRBD2. Germline loops: CDR1 SNHLY, CDR2 FYNNEI. This CDR3 comprises 15 residues. Trimming at V came to 6 bases and at J to 8 bases, leaving 10 bases not matched to a gene.

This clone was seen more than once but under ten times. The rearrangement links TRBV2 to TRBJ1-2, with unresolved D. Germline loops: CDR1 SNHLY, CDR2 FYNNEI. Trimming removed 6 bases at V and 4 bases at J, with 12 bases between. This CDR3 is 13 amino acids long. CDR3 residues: CASSPPTAYGYTF. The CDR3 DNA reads TGTGCCAGCAGCCCTCCTACAGCCTATGGCTACACCTTC.

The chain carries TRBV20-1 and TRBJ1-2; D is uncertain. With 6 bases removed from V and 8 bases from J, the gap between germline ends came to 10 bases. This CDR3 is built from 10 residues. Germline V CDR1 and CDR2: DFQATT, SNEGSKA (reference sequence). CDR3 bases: TGCAGTGCCCGAGGGCCAGGCTACACCTTC. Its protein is CSARGPGYTF.